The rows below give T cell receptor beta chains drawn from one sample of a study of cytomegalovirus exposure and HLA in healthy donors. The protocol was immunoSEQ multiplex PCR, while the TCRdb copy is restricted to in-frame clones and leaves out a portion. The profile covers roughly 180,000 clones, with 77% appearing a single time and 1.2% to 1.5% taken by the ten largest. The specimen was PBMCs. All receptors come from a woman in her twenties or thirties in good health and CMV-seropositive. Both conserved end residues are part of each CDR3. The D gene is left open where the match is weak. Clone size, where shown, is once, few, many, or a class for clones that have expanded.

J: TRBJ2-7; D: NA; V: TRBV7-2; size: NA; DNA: TGTGCCAGCAGCTTAGGGCAAGTACCCTCCTACGAGCAGTACTTC; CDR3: CASSLGQVPSYEQYF
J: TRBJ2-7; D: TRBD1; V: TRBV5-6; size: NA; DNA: TGTGCCAGCAGCTACGGGACAGTCAGTAACGAGCAGTACTTC; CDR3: CASSYGTVSNEQYF
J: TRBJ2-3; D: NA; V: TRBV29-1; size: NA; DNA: TGCAGCGTTCAATCCCCAGATACGCAGTATTTT; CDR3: CSVQSPDTQYF
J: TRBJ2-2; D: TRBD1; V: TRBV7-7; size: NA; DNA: TGTGCCAGCAGCGTCGGGACAGCGAACACCGGGGAGCTGTTTTTT; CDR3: CASSVGTANTGELFF
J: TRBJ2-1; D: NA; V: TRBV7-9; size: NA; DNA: TGTGCCAGCAGCTTAGTGGAGCGCGGAGAGGGCTCCTACAATGAGCAGTTCTTC; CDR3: CASSLVERGEGSYNEQFF
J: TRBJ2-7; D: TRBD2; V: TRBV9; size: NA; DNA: TGTGCCAGCAGCGAGGGACTAGCGGGAGGGCCTCTAAGGAGCGAGCAGTACTTC; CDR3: CASSEGLAGGPLRSEQYF
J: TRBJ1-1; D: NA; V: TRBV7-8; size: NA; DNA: TGTGCCAGCAGCTTAGGGGCGATTCGAGCATTAGAGGGAGCTTTCTTT; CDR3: CASSLGAIRALEGAFF
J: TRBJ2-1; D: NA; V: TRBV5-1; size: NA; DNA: TGCGCCAGCTCTCGTCCGGCTAGCGCTTACAATGAGCAGTTCTTC; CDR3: CASSRPASAYNEQFF
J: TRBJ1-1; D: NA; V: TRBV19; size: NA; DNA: TGTGCCAGTAGTCTCCGACAGGCCCCGAACACTGAAGCTTTCTTT; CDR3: CASSLRQAPNTEAFF
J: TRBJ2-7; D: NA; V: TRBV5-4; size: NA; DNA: TGTGCCAGCAGCGGCGGGACTCCGACCTACGAGCAGTACTTC; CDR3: CASSGGTPTYEQYF
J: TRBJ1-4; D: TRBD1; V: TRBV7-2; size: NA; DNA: TGTGCCAGCAGCTTAGGGACAGGGTACGAAAAACTGTTTTTT; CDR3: CASSLGTGYEKLFF
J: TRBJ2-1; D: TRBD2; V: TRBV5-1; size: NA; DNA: TGCGCCAGCAGCACCGAAGGACTAGCGGGAGTTGATGAGCAGTTCTTC; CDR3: CASSTEGLAGVDEQFF
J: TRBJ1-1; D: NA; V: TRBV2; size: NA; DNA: TGTGCCAGCAGTGGGACAGTGAACACTGAAGCTTTCTTT; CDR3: CASSGTVNTEAFF
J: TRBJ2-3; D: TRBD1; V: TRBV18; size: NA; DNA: TGTGCCAGCTCCCTGGACAGGGGGGCAGATACGCAGTATTTT; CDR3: CASSLDRGADTQYF
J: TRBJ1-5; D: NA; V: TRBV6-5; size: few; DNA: TGTGCCAGCAGCCTACAGGGAAGCAATCAGCCCCAGCATTTT; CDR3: CASSLQGSNQPQHF